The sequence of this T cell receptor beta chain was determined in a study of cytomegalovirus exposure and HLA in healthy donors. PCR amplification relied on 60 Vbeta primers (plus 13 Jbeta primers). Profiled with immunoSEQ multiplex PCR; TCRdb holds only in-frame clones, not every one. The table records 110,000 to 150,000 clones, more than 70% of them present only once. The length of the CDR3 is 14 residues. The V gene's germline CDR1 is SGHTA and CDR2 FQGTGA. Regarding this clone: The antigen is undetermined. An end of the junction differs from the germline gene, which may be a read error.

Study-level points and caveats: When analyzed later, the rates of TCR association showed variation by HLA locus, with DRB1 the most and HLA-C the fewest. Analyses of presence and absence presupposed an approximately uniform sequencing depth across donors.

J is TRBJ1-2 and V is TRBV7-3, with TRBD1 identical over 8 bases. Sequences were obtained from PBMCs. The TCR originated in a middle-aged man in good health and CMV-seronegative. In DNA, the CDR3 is TGTGCCAGCAGCGACTTTCAGGGGGCCTCTACTCCCAACTTC. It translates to CASSDFQGASTPNF.